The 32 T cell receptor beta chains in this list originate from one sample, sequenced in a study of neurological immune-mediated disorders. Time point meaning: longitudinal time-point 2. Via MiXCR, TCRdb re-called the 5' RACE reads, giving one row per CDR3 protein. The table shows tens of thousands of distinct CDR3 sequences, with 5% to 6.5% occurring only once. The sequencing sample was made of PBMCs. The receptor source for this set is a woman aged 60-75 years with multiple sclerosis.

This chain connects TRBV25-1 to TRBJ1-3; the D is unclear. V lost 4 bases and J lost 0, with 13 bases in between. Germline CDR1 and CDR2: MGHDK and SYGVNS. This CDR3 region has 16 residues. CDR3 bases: TGTGCCAGCAGTGGACCGGGCCGCCACTCTGGAAACACCATATATTTT. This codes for CASSGPGRHSGNTIYF.

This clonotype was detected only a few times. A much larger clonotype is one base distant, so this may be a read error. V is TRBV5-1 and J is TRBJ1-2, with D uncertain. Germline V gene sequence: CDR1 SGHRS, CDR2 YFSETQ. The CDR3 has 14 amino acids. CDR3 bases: TGCGCCAACAGCTTGGGAGGGTTTGACTATGGCTACACCTTC. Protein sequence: CANSLGGFDYGYTF.

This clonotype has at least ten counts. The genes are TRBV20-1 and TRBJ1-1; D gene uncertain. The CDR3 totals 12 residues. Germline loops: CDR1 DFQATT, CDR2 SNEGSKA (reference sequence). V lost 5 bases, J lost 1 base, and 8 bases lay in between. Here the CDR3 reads CSAHQPNTEAFF. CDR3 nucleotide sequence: TGCAGTGCTCACCAACCGAACACTGAAGCTTTCTTT.

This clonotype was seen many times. CDR3 sequence reads: CASTLIDRGENGYTF. The CDR3 coding sequence is TGTGCCAGCACCCTTATCGACAGGGGAGAAAATGGCTACACCTTC. This chain joins TRBV7-9 and TRBJ1-2; 8 positions agree with TRBD1. The junction had 13 bases not matched to a gene; V was cut back by 7 bases and J by 6 bases. The germline V gene encodes CDR1 SEHNR and CDR2 FQNEAQ (reference sequence). The CDR3 has 15 residues.

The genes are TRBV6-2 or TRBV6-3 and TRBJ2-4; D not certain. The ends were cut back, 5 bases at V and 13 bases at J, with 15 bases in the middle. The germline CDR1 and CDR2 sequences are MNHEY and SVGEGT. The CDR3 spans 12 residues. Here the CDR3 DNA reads TGTGCCAGCAGTACCAACCCGGTACTGCAGTACTTC. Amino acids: CASSTNPVLQYF.

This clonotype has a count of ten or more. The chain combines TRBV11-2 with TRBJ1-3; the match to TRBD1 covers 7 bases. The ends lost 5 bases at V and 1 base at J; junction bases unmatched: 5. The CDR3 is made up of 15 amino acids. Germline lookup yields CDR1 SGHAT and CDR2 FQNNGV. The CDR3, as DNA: TGTGCCAGCAGCGCTACAGGGGATTCTGGAAACACCATATATTTT. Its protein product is CASSATGDSGNTIYF. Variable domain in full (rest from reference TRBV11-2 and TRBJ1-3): EAGVAQSPRYKIIEKRQSVAFWCNPISGHATLYWYQQILGQGPKLLIQFQNNGVVDDSQLPKDRFSAERLKGVDSTLKIQPAKLEDSAVYLCASSATGDSGNTIYFGEGSWLTVV.

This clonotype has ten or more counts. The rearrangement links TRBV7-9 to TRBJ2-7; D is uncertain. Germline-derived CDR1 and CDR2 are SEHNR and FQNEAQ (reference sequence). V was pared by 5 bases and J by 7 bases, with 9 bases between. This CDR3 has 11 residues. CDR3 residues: CASSTMWEQYF. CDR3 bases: TGTGCCAGCAGCACCATGTGGGAGCAGTACTTC.

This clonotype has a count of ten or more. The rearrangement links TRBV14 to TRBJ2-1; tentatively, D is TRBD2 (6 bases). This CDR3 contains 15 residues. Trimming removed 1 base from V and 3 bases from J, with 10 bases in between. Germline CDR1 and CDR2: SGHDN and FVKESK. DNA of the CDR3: TGTGCCAGCAGCCAAGGGAGGGCAGTCTACAATGAGCAGTTCTTC. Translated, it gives CASSQGRAVYNEQFF.

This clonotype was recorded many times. CDR3 coding DNA: TGCGCCAGCAGCGAATACACAGGGACTTCCTACGAGCAGTACTTC. It translates to CASSEYTGTSYEQYF. The V gene is TRBV5-1, the J gene TRBJ2-7; D may match TRBD1 or TRBD2 (6 bases each). The CDR3 runs 15 residues. Germline V gene sequence: CDR1 SGHRS, CDR2 YFSETQ. Deletions cut 4 bases from V and 1 base from J, with 15 bases between.

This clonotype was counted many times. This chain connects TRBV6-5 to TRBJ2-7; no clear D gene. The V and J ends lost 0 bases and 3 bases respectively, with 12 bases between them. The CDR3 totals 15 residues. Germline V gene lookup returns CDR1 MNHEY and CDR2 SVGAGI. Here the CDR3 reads CASSYSIGQIYEQYF. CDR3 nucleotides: TGTGCCAGCAGTTACTCGATTGGGCAAATCTACGAGCAGTACTTC.

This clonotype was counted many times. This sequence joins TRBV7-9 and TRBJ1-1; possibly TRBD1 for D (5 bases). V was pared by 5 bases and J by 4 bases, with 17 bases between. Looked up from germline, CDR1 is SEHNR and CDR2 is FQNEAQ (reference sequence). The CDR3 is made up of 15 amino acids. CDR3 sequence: CASSPLAGWGTEAFF. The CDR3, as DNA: TGTGCCAGCAGCCCCCTGGCAGGGTGGGGCACTGAAGCTTTCTTT.

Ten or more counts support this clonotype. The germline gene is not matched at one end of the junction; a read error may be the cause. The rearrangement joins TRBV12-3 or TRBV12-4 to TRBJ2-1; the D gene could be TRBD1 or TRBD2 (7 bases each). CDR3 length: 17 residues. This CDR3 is CSSSLSRGGTSYNEQFF. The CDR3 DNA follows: TGTTCCAGCAGTTTAAGCAGGGGGGGGACCTCCTACAATGAGCAGTTCTTC.

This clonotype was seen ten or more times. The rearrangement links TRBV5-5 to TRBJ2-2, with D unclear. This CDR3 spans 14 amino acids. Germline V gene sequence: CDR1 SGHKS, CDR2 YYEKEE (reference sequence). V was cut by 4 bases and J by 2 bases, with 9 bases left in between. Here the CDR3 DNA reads TGTGCCAGCAGCCTAGGACCCAACACCGGGGAGCTGTTTTTT. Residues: CASSLGPNTGELFF. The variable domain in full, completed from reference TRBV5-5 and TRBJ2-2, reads DAGVTQSPTHLIKTRGQQVTLRCSPISGHKSVSWYQQVLGQGPQFIFQYYEKEERGRGNFPDRFSARQFPNYSSELNVNALLLGDSALYLCASSLGPNTGELFFGEGSRLTVL.

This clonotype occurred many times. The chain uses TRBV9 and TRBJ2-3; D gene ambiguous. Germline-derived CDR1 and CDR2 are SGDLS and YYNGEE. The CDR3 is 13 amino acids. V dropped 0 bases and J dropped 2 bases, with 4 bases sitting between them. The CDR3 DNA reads TGTGCCAGCAGCGTAGAACCCACAGATACGCAGTATTTT. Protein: CASSVEPTDTQYF.

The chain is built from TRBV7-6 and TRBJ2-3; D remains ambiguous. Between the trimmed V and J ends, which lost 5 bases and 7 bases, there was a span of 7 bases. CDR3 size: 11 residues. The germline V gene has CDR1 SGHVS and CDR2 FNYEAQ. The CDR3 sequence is CASSPDHTQYF. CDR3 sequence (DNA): TGTGCCAGCAGCCCGGACCATACGCAGTATTTT.

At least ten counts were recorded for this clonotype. CDR3 in DNA: TGTGCCAGCAGTCCCTGGGCAGGGAGAGGTGAAAAACTGTTTTTT. Protein sequence: CASSPWAGRGEKLFF. The chain recombines TRBV27 with TRBJ1-4; a weak D match, TRBD1 (5 bases). This CDR3 is built from 15 residues. Germline CDR1 and CDR2: MNHEY and SMNVEV (reference sequence). V was clipped by 5 bases and J by 7 bases, with 17 bases between them.

This CDR3 is CSARSGTGLTYEQYF. In DNA form, the CDR3 reads TGCAGTGCTCGCTCCGGGACAGGGTTAACCTACGAGCAGTACTTC. The chain combines TRBV20-1 with TRBJ2-7, with 9 bases that match TRBD1. The CDR3 has 15 amino acids. Germline CDR1 reads DFQATT; CDR2 reads SNEGSKA (reference sequence). V gave up 5 bases and J gave up 2 bases; unmatched junction bases: 10.

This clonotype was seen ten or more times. CDR3 protein: CASSRWRRDYEQYF. DNA for the CDR3: TGTGCCAGCAGTCGTTGGAGGAGAGACTACGAGCAGTACTTC. V gene TRBV6-5 combines with J gene TRBJ2-7; TRBD2 is a possible D gene (5 bases). CDR1 MNHEY and CDR2 SVGAGI come from the germline V gene. This CDR3 region has 14 residues. V lost 5 bases and J 3 bases, leaving 14 bases between the germline ends.

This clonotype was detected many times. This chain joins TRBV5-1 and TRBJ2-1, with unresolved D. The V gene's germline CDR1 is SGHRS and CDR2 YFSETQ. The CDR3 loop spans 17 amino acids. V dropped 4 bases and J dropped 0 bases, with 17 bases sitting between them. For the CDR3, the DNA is TGCGCCAGCAGCATCGACGTACGGCGAAGCTCCTACAATGAGCAGTTCTTC. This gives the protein CASSIDVRRSSYNEQFF.

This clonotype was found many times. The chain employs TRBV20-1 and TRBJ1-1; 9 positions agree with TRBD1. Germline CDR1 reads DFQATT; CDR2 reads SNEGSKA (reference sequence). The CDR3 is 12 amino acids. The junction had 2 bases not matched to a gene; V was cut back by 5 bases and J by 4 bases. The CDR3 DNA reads TGCAGTGCTTCGACAGGGGGCACTGAAGCTTTCTTT. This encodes CSASTGGTEAFF.

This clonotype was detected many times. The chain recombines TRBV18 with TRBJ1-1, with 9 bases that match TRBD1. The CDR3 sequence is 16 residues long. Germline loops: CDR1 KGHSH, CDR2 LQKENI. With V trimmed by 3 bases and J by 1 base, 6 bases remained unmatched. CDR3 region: CASSPGTGIGNTEAFF. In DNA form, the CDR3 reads TGTGCCAGCTCACCCGGGACAGGGATAGGGAACACTGAAGCTTTCTTT.

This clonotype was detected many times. CDR3 sequence: CATSRSGGLETQYF. The CDR3, as DNA: TGTGCCACCAGCCGCTCGGGGGGCTTGGAGACCCAGTACTTC. This rearrangement joins TRBV15 to TRBJ2-5; D perhaps matches TRBD2 (7 bases). Germline CDR1 is LNHNV and CDR2 is YYDKDF (reference sequence). The CDR3 length is 14 residues. V lost 5 bases to trimming and J lost 5 bases, with 15 bases between them.

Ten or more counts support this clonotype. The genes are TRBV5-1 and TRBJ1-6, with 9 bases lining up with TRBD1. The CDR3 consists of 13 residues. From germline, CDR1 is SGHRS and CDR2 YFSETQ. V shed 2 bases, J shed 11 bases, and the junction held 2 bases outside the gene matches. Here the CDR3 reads CASSFGQGPPLHF. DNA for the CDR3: TGCGCCAGCAGCTTTGGACAGGGGCCACCCCTCCACTTT. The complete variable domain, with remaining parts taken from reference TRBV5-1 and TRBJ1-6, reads KAGVTQTPRYLIKTRGQQVTLSCSPISGHRSVSWYQQTPGQGLQFLFEYFSETQRNKGNFPGRFSGRQFSNSRSEMNVSTLELGDSALYLCASSFGQGPPLHFGNGTRLTVT.

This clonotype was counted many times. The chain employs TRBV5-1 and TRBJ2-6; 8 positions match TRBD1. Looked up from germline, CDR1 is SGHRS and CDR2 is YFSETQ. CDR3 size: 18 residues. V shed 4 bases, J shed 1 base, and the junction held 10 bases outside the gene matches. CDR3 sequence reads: CASSTRGTGTSGANVLTF. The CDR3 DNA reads TGCGCCAGCAGCACGCGCGGGACAGGAACGTCTGGGGCCAACGTCCTGACTTTC.

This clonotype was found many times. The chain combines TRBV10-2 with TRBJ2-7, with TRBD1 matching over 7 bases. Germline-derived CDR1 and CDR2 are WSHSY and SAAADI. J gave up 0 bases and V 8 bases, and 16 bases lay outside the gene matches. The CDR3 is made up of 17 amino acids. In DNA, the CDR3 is TGCGCCAGCGGATCTTCCCCAACAGGGGCGAACTCCTACGAGCAGTACTTC. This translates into CASGSSPTGANSYEQYF.

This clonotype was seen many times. This chain's CDR3 is CSAREVRSRNTGELFF. CDR3 DNA sequence: TGCAGTGCTAGAGAGGTCAGGTCCCGGAACACCGGGGAGCTGTTTTTT. V gene TRBV20-1 combines with J gene TRBJ2-2; no firm D call. Per germline, CDR1 DFQATT and CDR2 SNEGSKA (reference sequence). There are 16 residues in the CDR3. Trimming cost V 0 bases and J 1 base, with 12 bases left between them.

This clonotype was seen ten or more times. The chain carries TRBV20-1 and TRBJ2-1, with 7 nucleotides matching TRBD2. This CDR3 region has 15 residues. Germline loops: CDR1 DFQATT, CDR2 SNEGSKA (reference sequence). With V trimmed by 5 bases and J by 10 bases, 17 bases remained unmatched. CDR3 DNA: TGCAGTGCTCCCCCAGGGACTATCGGCCTTGGGGAGCAGTTCTTC. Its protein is CSAPPGTIGLGEQFF.

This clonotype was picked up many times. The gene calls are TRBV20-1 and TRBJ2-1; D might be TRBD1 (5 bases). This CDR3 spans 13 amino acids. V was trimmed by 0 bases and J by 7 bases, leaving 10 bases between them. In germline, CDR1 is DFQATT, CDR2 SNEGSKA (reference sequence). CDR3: CSARDSRQNEQFF. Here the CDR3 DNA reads TGCAGTGCTAGAGATTCACGACAGAATGAGCAGTTCTTC.

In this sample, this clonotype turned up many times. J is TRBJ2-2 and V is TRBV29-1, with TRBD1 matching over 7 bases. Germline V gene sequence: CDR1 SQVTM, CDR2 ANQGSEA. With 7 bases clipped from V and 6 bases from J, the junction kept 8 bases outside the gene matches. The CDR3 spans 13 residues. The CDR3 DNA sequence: TGCAGCGGACTGACAGGGAAGGCCGGGGAGCTGTTTTTT. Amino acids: CSGLTGKAGELFF.

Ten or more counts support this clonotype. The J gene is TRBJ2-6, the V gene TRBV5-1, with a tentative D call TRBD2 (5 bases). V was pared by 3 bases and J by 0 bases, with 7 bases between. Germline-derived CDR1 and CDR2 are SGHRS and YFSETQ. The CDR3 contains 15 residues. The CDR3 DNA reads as TGCGCCAGCAGCTACGAGGGCTCTGGGGCCAACGTCCTGACTTTC. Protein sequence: CASSYEGSGANVLTF.

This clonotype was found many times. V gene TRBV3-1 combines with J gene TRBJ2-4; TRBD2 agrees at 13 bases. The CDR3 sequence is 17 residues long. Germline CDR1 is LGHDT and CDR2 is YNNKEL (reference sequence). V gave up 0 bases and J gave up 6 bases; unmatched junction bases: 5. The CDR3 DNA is TGTGCCAGCAGCCAAGATTCCGGGACTAGCGGGGCAAACATTCAGTACTTC. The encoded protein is CASSQDSGTSGANIQYF.

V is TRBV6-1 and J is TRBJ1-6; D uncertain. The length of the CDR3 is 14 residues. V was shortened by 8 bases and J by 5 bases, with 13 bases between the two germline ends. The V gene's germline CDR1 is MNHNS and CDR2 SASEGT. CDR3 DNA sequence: TGTGCCAGCGGCGAGGCACGAGATAATTCACCCCTCCACTTT. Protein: CASGEARDNSPLHF.